The rows below give T cell receptor beta chains drawn from one sample of a study of molecular identifiers for immune sequencing clone quantification. TCRdb re-called the PCR reads through MiXCR, storing one row per CDR3 protein. Found here are some 580,000 distinct CDR3 sequences, roughly 23% of them singletons; the top ten hold around 0.78%. The sequencing input was naive CD8+ T cells from blood, with Jurkat cell RNA spiked in. The receptors shown here come from a human donor in good health. Some libraries in this study had Jurkat cell RNA spiked in. Both conserved end residues are part of each CDR3. The order of the fields is clone size, D gene, J gene, V gene, CDR3 protein, CDR3 DNA. D genes are given only for firm matches. Part of the rows lack a size; the others show once, few, many or a class for expanded clones.

>-|TRBD1|TRBJ2-7|TRBV10-3
CAIRGTGDYEQYF
TGTGCCATCAGGGGGACAGGAGACTACGAGCAGTACTTC
>many|-|TRBJ1-1|TRBV6-2/TRBV6-3
CASSRYTEAFF
TGTGCCAGCAGCCGGTACACTGAAGCTTTCTTT
>-|-|TRBJ1-6|TRBV13
CASSPKGSSYNSPLHF
TGTGCCAGCAGCCCAAAGGGCAGCTCCTATAATTCACCCCTCCACTTT
>-|-|TRBJ1-1|TRBV28
CASSLGVGDTEAFF
TGTGCCAGCAGTCTGGGGGTGGGAGACACTGAAGCTTTCTTT
>few|-|TRBJ1-2|TRBV19
CAVRSDGYTF
TGTGCCGTAAGGTCGGACGGCTACACCTTC
>few|-|TRBJ1-2|TRBV7-9
CASSLVGPGRWHGYTF
TGTGCCAGCAGCTTAGTTGGGCCAGGGCGATGGCATGGCTACACCTTC
>many|-|TRBJ2-3|TRBV6-2/TRBV6-3
CASSSIRQDTQYF
TGTGCCAGCAGTTCGATACGGCAGGATACGCAGTATTTT
>many|-|TRBJ2-5|TRBV5-1
CASSLGDMYQETQYF
TGCGCCAGCAGCTTGGGTGACATGTACCAAGAGACCCAGTACTTC
>few|-|TRBJ2-2|TRBV19
CASSADFYTTGELFF
TGTGCCAGTAGCGCGGACTTCTACACCACCGGGGAGCTGTTTTTT
>-|-|TRBJ2-1|TRBV20-1
CSARGVIYNERFF
TGCAGTGCTAGGGGGGTGATATACAATGAGCGGTTCTTC
>-|-|TRBJ2-7|TRBV29-1
CSATWTQTYEQYF
TGCAGCGCTACCTGGACACAAACCTACGAGCAGTACTTC
>many|TRBD2|TRBJ2-1|TRBV7-8
CASNLNALIAGGRYEQFF
TGTGCCAGCAATCTTAACGCTCTCATAGCGGGGGGCCGGTATGAGCAGTTCTTC
>-|-|TRBJ1-1|TRBV28
CASSLYRDTEAFF
TGTGCCAGCAGTTTATACAGGGACACTGAAGCTTTCTTT
>few|TRBD1|TRBJ2-2|TRBV5-1
CASSLPRTGERTGELFF
TGCGCCAGCAGCTTGCCCCGGACAGGAGAACGGACCGGGGAGCTGTTTTTT
>-|-|TRBJ2-1|TRBV9
CASSVLDYNEQFF
TGTGCCAGCAGCGTGCTAGACTACAATGAGCAGTTCTTC
>many|-|TRBJ2-7|TRBV30
CAWSVTAFYEQYF
TGTGCCTGGAGTGTGACAGCCTTTTACGAGCAGTACTTC
>many|TRBD2|TRBJ2-4|TRBV3-1
CASSQGASGRDGNIQYF
TGTGCCAGCAGCCAAGGGGCTAGCGGGAGAGATGGAAACATTCAGTACTTC
>-|-|TRBJ2-7|TRBV7-9
CASNRLGTDYEQYF
TGTGCCAGCAACCGACTAGGAACGGACTACGAGCAGTACTTC
>few|-|TRBJ2-1|TRBV7-2
CASSVTGSPYNEQFF
TGTGCCAGCAGCGTTACCGGGTCCCCATACAATGAGCAGTTCTTC
>-|-|TRBJ2-1|TRBV29-1
CSASGPSGDEQFF
TGCAGCGCCTCAGGACCCTCTGGGGATGAGCAGTTCTTC
>many|-|TRBJ1-1|TRBV7-8
CASSSITGNTEAFF
TGTGCCAGCAGCTCCATTACAGGGAACACTGAAGCTTTCTTT
>few|-|TRBJ2-7|TRBV6-4
CARLSYEQYF
TGTGCCAGACTCTCCTACGAGCAGTACTTC
>few|-|TRBJ1-5|TRBV12-3/TRBV12-4
CASSLGLVNQPQHF
TGTGCCAGCAGTTTAGGGCTGGTAAATCAGCCCCAGCATTTT
>many|-|TRBJ1-1|TRBV27
CASSLLDSDTEAFF
TGTGCCAGCAGTTTATTGGATTCGGATACTGAAGCTTTCTTT
>once|-|TRBJ2-5|TRBV20-1
CSAMFSGEVETQYF
TGCAGTGCTATGTTTTCAGGGGAGGTAGAGACCCAGTACTTC
>many|-|TRBJ1-1|TRBV29-1
CSVERGGGSLGFGRFTEAFF
TGCAGCGTTGAAAGAGGGGGGGGATCTCTCGGTTTCGGGCGATTCACTGAAGCTTTCTTT
>many|-|TRBJ2-7|TRBV5-6
CASSLARALSYEQYF
TGTGCCAGCAGCTTGGCCAGGGCACTCTCCTACGAGCAGTACTTC
>many|TRBD1|TRBJ2-7|TRBV29-1
CSVRTGSYEQYF
TGCAGCGTACGGACAGGGAGCTACGAGCAGTACTTC
>-|TRBD2|TRBJ2-7|TRBV4-1
CASSRQSSGARVYEQYF
TGCGCCAGCAGCCGCCAGTCGAGCGGGGCCCGGGTCTACGAGCAGTACTTC
>-|-|TRBJ2-1|TRBV27
CASPPLAGRSNEQVF
TGTGCCAGCCCCCCCCTGGCGGGACGGAGCAATGAGCAGGTCTTC
>-|-|TRBJ2-1|TRBV10-3
CAISESGARYEQLF
TGTGCCATCAGTGAGTCGGGGGCCAGGTATGAGCAGCTCTTC